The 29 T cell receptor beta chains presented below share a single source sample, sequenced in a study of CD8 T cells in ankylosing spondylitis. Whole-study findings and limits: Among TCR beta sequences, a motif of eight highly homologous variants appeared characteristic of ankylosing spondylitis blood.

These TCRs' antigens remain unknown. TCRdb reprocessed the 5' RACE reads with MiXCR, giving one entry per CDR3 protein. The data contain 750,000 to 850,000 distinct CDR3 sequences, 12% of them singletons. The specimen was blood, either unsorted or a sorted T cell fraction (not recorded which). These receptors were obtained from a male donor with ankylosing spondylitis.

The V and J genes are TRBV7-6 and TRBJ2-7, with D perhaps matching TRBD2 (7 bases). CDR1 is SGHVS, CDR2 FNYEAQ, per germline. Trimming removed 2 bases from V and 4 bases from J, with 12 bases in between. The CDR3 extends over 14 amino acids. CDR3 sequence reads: CASSLRGGRYEQYF. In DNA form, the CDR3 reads TGTGCCAGCAGCTTAAGGGGGGGGAGATACGAGCAGTACTTC.

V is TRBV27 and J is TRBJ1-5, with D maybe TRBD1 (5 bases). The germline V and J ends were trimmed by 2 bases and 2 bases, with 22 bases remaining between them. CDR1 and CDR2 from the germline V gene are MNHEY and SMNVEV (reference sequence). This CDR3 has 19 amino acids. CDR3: CASSLRFVAGRAGNQPQHF. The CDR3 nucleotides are TGTGCCAGCAGTTTAAGGTTTGTTGCAGGGAGGGCGGGCAATCAGCCCCAGCATTTT.

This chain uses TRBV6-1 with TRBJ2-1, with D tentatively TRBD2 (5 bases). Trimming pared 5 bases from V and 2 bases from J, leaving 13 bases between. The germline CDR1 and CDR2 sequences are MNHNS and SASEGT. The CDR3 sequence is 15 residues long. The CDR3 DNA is TGTGCCAGCAGTCTAATCCCGGGAACCTACAATGAGCAGTTCTTC. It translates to CASSLIPGTYNEQFF.

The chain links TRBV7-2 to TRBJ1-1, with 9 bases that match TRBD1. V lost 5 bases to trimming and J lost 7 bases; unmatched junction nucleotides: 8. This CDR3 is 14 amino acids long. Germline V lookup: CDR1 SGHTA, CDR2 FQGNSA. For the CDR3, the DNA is TGTGCCAGCAGCCACAGGACAGGGGCTTTTGAAGCTTTCTTT. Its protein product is CASSHRTGAFEAFF. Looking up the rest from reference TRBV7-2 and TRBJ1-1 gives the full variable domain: GAGVSQSPSNKVTEKGKDVELRCDPISGHTALYWYRQSLGQGLEFLIYFQGNSAPDKSGLPSDRFSAERTGGSVSTLTIQRTQQEDSAVYLCASSHRTGAFEAFFGQGTRLTVV.

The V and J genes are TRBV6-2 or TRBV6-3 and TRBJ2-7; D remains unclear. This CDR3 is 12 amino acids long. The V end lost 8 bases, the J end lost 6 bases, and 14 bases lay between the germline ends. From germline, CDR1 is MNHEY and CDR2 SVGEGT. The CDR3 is CASRPRRSEQYF. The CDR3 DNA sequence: TGTGCCAGCCGTCCTAGGCGGAGCGAGCAGTACTTC.

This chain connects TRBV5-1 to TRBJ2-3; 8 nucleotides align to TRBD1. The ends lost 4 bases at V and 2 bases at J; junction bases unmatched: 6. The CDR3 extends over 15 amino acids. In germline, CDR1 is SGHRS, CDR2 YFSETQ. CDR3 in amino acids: CASSRGQVDTDTQYF. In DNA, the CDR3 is TGCGCCAGCAGCCGGGGACAGGTCGACACAGATACGCAGTATTTT.

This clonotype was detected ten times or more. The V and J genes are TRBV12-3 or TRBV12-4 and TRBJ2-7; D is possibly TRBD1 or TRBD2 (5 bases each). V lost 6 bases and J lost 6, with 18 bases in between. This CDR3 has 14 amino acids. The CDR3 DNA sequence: TGTGCCAGCAGCAGGACCGGGGCATTAGTCGAGCAGTACTTC. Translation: CASSRTGALVEQYF.

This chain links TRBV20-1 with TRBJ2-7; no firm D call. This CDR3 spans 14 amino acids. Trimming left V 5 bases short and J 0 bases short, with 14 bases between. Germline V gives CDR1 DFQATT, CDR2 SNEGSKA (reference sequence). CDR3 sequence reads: CSAVRSSHSYEQYF. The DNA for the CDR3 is TGCAGTGCTGTTCGCAGCTCTCACTCCTACGAGCAGTACTTC.

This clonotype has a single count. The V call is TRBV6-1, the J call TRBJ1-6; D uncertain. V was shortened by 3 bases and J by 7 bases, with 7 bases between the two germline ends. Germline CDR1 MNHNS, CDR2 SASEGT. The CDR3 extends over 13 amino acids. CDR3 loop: CASSDLENSPLHF. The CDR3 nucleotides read TGTGCCAGCAGTGACCTTGAAAATTCACCCCTCCACTTT.

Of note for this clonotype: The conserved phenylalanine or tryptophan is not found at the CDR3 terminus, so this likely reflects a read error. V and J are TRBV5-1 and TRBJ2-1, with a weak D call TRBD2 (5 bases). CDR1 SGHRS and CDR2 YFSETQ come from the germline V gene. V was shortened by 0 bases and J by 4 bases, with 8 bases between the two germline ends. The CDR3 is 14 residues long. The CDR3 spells CASSLERLYNEQFS. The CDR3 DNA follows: TGCGCCAGCAGCTTGGAGCGGTTATACAATGAGCAGTTCTCC.

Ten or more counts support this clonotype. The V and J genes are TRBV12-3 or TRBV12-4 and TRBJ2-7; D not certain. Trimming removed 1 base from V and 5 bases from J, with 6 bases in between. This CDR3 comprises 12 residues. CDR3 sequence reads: CASSLVTDEQYF. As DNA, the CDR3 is TGTGCCAGCAGTTTAGTGACTGACGAGCAGTACTTC.

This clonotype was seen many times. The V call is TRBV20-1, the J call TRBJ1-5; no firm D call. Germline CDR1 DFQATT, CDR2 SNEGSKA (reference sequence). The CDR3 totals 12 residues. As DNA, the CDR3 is TGCAGCTTAGGACGGAGCAATCAGCCCCAGCATTTT. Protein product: CSLGRSNQPQHF.

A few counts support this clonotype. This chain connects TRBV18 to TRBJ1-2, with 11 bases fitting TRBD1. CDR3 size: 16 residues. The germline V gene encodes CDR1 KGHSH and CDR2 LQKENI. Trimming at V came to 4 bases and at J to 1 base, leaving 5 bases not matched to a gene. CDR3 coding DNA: TGTGCCAGCTCACGTTCCGGGACAGGGGGTAACTATGGCTACACCTTC. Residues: CASSRSGTGGNYGYTF.

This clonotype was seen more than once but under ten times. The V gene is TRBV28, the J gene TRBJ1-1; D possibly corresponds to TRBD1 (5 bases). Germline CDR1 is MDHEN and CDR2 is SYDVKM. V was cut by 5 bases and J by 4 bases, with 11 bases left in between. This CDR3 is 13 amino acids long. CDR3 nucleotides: TGTGCCAGCAGTACTCCGGGGCGCACTGAAGCTTTCTTT. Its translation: CASSTPGRTEAFF.

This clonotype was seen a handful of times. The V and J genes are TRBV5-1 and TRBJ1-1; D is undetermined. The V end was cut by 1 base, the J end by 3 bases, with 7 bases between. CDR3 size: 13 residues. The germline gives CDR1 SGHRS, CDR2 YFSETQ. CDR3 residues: CASSLKRDTEAFF. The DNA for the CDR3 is TGCGCCAGCAGCTTGAAGAGGGACACTGAAGCTTTCTTT.

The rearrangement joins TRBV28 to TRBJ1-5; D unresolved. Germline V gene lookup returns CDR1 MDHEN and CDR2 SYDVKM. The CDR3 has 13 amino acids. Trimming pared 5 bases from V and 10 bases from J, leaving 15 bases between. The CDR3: CASSPERLLPQHF. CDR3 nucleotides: TGTGCCAGCAGTCCCGAGAGGCTCTTACCCCAGCATTTT.

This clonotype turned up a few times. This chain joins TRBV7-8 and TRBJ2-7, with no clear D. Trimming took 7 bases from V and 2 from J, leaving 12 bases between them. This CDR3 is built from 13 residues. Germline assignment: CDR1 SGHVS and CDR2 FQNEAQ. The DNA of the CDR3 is TGTGCCAGCACCCTGGGTGGGGCCTACGAGCAGTACTTC. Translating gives CASTLGGAYEQYF.

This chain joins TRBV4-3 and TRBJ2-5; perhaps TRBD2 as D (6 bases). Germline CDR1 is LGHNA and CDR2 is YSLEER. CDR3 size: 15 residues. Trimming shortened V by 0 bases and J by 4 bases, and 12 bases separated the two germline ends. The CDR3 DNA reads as TGCGCCAGCAGCCAAGATTGGGTCGGGAGAGAGACCCAGTACTTC. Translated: CASSQDWVGRETQYF.

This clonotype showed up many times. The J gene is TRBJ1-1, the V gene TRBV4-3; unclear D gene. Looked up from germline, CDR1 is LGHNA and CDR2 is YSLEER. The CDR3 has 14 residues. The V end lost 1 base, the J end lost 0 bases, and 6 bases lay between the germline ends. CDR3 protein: CASSQGSLNTEAFF. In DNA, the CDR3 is TGCGCCAGCAGCCAAGGTTCTTTGAACACTGAAGCTTTCTTT.

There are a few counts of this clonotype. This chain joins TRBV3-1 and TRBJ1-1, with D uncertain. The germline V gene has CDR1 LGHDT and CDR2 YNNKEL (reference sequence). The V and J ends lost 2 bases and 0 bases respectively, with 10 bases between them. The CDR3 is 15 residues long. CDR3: CASSQLFGVNTEAFF. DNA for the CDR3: TGTGCCAGCAGCCAACTTTTTGGGGTGAACACTGAAGCTTTCTTT.

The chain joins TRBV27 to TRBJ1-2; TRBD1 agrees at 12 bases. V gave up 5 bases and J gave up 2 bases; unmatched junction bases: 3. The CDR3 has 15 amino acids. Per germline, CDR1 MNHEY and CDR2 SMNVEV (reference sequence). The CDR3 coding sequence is TGTGCCAGCAGTCCAGGGACAGGGGGCAACTATGGCTACACCTTC. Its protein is CASSPGTGGNYGYTF.

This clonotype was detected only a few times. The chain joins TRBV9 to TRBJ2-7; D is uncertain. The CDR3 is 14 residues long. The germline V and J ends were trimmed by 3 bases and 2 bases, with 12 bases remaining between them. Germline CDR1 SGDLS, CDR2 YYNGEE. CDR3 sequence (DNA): TGTGCCAGCAGCGCTGGGCCCTGGACCTACGAGCAGTACTTC. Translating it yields CASSAGPWTYEQYF.

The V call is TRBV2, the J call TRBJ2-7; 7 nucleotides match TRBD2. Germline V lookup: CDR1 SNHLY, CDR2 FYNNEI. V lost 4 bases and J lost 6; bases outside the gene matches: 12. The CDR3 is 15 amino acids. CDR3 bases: TGTGCCAGCAGTGTAATGGGACGTCGGGAGGTCGAGCAGTACTTC. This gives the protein CASSVMGRREVEQYF. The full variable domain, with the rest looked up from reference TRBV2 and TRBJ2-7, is EPEVTQTPSHQVTQMGQEVILRCVPISNHLYFYWYRQILGQKVEFLVSFYNNEISEKSEIFDDQFSVERPDGSNFTLKIRSTKLEDSAMYFCASSVMGRREVEQYFGPGTRLTVT.

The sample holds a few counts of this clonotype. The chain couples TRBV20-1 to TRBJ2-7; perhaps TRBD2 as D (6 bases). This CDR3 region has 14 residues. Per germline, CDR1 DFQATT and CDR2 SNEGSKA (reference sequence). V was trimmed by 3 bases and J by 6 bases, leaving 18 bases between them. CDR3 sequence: CSASKSSALLEQYF. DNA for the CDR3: TGCAGTGCTAGTAAGTCTAGCGCCCTTCTCGAGCAGTACTTC.

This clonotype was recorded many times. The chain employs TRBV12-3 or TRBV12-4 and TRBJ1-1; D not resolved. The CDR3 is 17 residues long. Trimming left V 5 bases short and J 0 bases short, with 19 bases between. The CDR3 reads CASSPGKGGFMNTEAFF. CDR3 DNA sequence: TGTGCCAGCAGTCCCGGAAAGGGAGGGTTTATGAACACTGAAGCTTTCTTT.

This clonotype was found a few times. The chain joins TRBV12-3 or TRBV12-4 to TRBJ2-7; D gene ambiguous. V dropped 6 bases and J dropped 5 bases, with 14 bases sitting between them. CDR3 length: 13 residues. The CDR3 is CASRPTSANEQYF. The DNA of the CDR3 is TGTGCCAGCAGACCTACATCTGCGAACGAGCAGTACTTC.

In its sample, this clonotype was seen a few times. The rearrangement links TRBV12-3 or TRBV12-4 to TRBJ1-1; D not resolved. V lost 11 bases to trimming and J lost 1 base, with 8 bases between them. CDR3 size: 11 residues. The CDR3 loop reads CASAGNTEAFF. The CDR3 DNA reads TGTGCCTCCGCCGGGAACACTGAAGCTTTCTTT.

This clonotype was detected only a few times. CDR3 nucleotides: TGTGCCAGCAGTAGTAAACGACAGGGGCCTTATGGCTACACCTTC. Its translation: CASSSKRQGPYGYTF. This rearrangement joins TRBV27 to TRBJ1-2; 8 nucleotides line up with TRBD1. The V gene's germline CDR1 is MNHEY and CDR2 SMNVEV (reference sequence). The junction had 10 bases not matched to a gene; V was cut back by 5 bases and J by 5 bases. The CDR3 is made up of 15 amino acids.

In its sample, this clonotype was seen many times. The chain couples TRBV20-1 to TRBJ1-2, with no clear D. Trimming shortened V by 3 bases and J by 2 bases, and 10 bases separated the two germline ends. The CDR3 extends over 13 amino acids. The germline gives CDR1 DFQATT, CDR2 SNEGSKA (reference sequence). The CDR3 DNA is TGCAGTGCTAGTGAGGGAAGGAACTATGGCTACACCTTC. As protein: CSASEGRNYGYTF.